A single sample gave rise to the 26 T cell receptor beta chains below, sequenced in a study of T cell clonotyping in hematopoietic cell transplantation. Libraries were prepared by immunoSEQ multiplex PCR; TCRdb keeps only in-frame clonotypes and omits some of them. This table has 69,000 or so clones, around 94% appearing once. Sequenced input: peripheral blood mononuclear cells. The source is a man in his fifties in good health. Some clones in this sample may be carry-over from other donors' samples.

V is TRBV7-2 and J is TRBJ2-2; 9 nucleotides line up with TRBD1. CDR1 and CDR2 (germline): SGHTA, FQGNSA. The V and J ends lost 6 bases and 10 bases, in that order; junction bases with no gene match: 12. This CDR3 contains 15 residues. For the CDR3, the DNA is TGTGCCAGCAGACCCGGGACAGGGTGGATAGAGGAGCTGTTTTTT. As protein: CASRPGTGWIEELFF.

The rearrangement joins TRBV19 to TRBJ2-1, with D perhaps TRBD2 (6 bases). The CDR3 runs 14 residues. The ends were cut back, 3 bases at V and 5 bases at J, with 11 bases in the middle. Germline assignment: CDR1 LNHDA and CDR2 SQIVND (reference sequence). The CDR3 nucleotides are TGTGCCAGTAGTATTTTGGGGGGACACAATGAGCAGTTCTTC. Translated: CASSILGGHNEQFF.

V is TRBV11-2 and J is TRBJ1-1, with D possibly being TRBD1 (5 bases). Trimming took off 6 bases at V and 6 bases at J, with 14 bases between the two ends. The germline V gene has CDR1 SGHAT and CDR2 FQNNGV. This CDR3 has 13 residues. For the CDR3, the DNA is TGTGCCAGCAGAAGGGACCGACTCTCTGAAGCTTTCTTT. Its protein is CASRRDRLSEAFF.

The CDR3 loop reads CASSLAVATTNEKLFF. DNA for the CDR3: TGCGCCAGCAGCTTGGCCGTTGCGACAACTAATGAAAAACTGTTTTTT. This chain joins TRBV5-1 and TRBJ1-4, with unresolved D. V was pared by 0 bases and J by 0 bases, with 9 bases between. The germline V gene has CDR1 SGHRS and CDR2 YFSETQ. This CDR3 has 16 amino acids.

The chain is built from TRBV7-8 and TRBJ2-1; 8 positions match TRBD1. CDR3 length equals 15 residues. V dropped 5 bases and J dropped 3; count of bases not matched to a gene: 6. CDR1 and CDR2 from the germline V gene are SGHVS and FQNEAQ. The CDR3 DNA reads TGTGCCAGCAGCATGACGACAGGGGACTACAATGAGCAGTTCTTC. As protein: CASSMTTGDYNEQFF.

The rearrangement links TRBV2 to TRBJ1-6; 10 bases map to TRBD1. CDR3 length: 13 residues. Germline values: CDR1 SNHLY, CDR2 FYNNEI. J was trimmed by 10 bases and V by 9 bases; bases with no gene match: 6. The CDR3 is CARGQGGRSPLHF. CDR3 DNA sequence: TGTGCCAGAGGACAGGGGGGAAGGTCACCCCTCCACTTT. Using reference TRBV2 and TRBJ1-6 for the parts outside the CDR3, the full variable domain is EPEVTQTPSHQVTQMGQEVILRCVPISNHLYFYWYRQILGQKVEFLVSFYNNEISEKSEIFDDQFSVERPDGSNFTLKIRSTKLEDSAMYFCARGQGGRSPLHFGNGTRLTVT.

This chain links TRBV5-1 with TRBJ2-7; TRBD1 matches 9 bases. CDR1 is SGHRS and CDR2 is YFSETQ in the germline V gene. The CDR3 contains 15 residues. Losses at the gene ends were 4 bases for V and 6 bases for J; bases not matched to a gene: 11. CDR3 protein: CASSLQGAQDGEQYF. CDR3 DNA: TGCGCCAGCAGCCTACAGGGGGCGCAAGACGGCGAGCAGTACTTC.

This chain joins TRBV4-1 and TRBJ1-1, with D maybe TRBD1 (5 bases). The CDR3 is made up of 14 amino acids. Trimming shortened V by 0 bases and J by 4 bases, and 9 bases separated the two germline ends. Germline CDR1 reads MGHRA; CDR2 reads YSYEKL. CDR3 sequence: CASSQDAGGTEAFF. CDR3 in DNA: TGCGCCAGCAGCCAAGATGCCGGGGGCACTGAAGCTTTCTTT.

This CDR3 reads CASDPGQGAYEQYF. In DNA form, the CDR3 reads TGTGCCAGCGACCCGGGACAGGGGGCCTACGAGCAGTACTTC. The gene calls are TRBV6-1 and TRBJ2-7, with 11 nucleotides matching TRBD1. CDR1 is MNHNS and CDR2 is SASEGT in the germline V gene. V was pared by 8 bases and J by 2 bases, with 5 bases of the junction left unmatched. The CDR3 consists of 14 residues.

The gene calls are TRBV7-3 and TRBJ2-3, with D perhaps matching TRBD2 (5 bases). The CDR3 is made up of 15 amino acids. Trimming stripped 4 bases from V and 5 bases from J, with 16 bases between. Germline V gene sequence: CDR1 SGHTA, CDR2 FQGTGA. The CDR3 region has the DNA TGTGCCAGCAGCTCCAACCCCAGCGGTGTAGATACGCAGTATTTT. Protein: CASSSNPSGVDTQYF.

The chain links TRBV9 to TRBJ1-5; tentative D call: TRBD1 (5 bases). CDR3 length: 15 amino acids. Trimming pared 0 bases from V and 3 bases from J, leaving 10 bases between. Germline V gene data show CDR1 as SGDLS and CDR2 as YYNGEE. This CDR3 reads CASSVGGAPNQPQHF. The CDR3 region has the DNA TGTGCCAGCAGCGTAGGAGGGGCCCCCAATCAGCCCCAGCATTTT.

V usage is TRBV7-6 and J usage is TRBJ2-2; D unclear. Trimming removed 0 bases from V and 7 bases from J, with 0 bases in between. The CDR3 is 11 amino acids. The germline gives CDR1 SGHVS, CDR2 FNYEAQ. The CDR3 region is CASSLAGELFF. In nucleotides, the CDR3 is TGTGCCAGCAGCTTAGCCGGGGAGCTGTTTTTT. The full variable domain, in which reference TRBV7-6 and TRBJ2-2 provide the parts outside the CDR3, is GAGVSQSPRYKVTKRGQDVALRCDPISGHVSLYWYRQALGQGPEFLTYFNYEAQQDKSGLPNDRFSAERPEGSISTLTIQRTEQRDSAMYRCASSLAGELFFGEGSRLTVL.

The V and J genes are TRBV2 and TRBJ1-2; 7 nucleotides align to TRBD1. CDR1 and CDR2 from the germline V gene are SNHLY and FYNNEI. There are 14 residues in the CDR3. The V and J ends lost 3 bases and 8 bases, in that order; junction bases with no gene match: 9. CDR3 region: CASSELTGSEGYTF. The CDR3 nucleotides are TGTGCCAGCAGTGAGCTGACAGGGTCGGAAGGCTACACCTTC.

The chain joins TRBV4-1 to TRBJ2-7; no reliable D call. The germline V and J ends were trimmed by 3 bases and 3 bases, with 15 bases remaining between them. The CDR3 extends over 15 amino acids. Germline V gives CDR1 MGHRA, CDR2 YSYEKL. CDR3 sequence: CASSHPGSGLYEQYF. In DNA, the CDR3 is TGCGCCAGCAGCCACCCCGGGTCGGGCCTCTACGAGCAGTACTTC.

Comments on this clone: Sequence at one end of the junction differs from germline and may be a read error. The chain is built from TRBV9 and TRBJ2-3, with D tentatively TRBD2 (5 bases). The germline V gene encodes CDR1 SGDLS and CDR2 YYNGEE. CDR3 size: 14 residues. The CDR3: CASSVVGDTDTQYF. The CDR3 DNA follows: TGTGCCAGCAGTGTAGTGGGAGACACAGATACGCAGTATTTT.

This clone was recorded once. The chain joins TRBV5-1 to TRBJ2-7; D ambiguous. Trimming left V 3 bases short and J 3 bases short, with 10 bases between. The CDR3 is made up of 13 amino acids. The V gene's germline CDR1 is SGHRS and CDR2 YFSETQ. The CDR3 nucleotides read TGCGCCAGCAGCTCCGACCCAGTCTACGAGCAGTACTTC. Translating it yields CASSSDPVYEQYF.

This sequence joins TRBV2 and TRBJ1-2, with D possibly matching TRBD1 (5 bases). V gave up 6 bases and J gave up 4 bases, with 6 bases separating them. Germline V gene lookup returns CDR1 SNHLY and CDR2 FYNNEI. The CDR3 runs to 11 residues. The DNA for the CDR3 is TGTGCCAGCAGCGACAGCTATGGCTACACCTTC. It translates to CASSDSYGYTF.

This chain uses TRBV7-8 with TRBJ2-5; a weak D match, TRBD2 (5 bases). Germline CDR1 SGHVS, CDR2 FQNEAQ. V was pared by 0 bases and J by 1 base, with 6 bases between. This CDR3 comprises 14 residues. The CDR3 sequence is CASSLATSQETQYF. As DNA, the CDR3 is TGTGCCAGCAGCTTAGCAACTAGCCAAGAGACCCAGTACTTC.

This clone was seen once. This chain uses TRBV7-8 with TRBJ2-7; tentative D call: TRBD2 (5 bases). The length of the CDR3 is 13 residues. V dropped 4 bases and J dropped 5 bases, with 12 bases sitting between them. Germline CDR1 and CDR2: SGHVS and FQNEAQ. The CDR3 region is CASSSSGRNEQYF. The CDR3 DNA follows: TGTGCCAGCAGCTCCTCGGGGAGAAACGAGCAGTACTTC.

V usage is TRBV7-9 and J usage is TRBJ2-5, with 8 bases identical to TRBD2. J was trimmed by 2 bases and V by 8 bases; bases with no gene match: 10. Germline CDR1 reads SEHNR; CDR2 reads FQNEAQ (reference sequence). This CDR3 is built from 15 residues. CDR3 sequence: CASGRGSGVQETQYF. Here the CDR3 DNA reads TGTGCCAGCGGCAGAGGTAGCGGGGTGCAAGAGACCCAGTACTTC.

The CDR3 protein is CAWSVWTSGLTDTQYF. In DNA form, the CDR3 reads TGTGCCTGGAGTGTCTGGACTAGCGGACTCACAGATACGCAGTATTTT. V gene TRBV30 combines with J gene TRBJ2-3; 10 nucleotides match TRBD2. The CDR3 extends over 16 amino acids. CDR1 GTSNPN and CDR2 SVGIG come from the germline V gene (reference sequence). V lost 0 bases to trimming and J lost 2 bases; unmatched junction nucleotides: 5.

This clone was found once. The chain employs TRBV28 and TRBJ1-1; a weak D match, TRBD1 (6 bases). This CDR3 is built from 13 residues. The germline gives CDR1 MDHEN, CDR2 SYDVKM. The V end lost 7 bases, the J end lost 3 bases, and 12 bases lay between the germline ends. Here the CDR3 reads CASIPGGHTEAFF. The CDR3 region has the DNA TGTGCCAGCATACCCGGGGGCCACACTGAAGCTTTCTTT.

This CDR3 is CASSERTDTQYF. In DNA form, the CDR3 reads TGTGCCAGCAGTGAGCGCACAGATACGCAGTATTTT. V and J are TRBV2 and TRBJ2-3; D gene ambiguous. V was shortened by 3 bases and J by 1 base, with 2 bases between the two germline ends. The CDR3 runs to 12 residues. Germline lookup yields CDR1 SNHLY and CDR2 FYNNEI.

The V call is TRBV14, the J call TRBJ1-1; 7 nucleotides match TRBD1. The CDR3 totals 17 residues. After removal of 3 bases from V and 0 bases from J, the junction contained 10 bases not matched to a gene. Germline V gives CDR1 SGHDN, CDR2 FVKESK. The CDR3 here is CASSQYRGPLMNTEAFF. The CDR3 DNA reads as TGTGCCAGCAGCCAGTACAGGGGTCCCTTGATGAACACTGAAGCTTTCTTT.

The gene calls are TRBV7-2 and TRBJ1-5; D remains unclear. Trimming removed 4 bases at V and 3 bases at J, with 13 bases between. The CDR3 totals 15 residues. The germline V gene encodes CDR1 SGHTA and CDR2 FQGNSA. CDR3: CASSSDSSNNQPQHF. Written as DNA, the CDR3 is TGTGCCAGCAGCTCAGATTCATCAAACAATCAGCCCCAGCATTTT.

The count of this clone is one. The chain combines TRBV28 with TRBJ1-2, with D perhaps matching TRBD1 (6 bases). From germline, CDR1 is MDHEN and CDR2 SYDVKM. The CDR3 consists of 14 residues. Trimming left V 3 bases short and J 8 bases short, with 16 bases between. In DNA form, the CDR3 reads TGTGCCAGCAGTTTCCCCGGGGGCCTAAGAGGCTACACCTTC. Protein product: CASSFPGGLRGYTF.